This TCR beta chain was found in a study of cytomegalovirus exposure and HLA in healthy donors. Germline V lookup: CDR1 MRHNA, CDR2 SNTAGT. CDR3 length: 14 amino acids. Trimming removed 3 bases at V and 9 bases at J, with 15 bases between. Points from the study as a whole: Most TCRs appeared rarely, but some public TCRs recurred in many donors.

Points on this clone: What it binds is not known.

The method was immunoSEQ multiplex PCR; TCRdb's version includes in-frame clones alone and lacks a portion of them. Among about 65,000 clones listed, approximately 94% were seen once. This TCR derives from a man aged 18 to 29 in good health and CMV-seropositive. V and J are TRBV6-4 and TRBJ1-5; D unresolved. Sequenced sample: PBMCs. The CDR3 here is CASSDMGLLRPQHF. The CDR3 region has the DNA TGTGCCAGCAGTGATATGGGCCTCCTACGGCCCCAGCATTTT.